A single sample is the source of the 20 T cell receptor beta chains below, sequenced in a study of a mutant IDH1 vaccine in newly diagnosed glioma. These receptors lack a known antigen. The method was immunoSEQ multiplex PCR; TCRdb's version includes in-frame clones alone and lacks a portion of them. The sample records 25,000 to 30,000 clones, around 85% being singletons. The time point was: week 5, during vaccination. All doses held 300 ug of mutant IDH1 20-mer peptide, with topical imiquimod. The sample in question was PBMCs, obtained from a glioma patient whose treatment included an IDH1 peptide vaccine. The receptor set was obtained from a man aged 40-55 years with glioma. Some clones in this sample may be carry-over from other donors' samples.

The chain couples TRBV5-5 to TRBJ2-7; TRBD1 might be the D (5 bases). The CDR3 has 12 amino acids. Trimming left V 5 bases short and J 6 bases short, with 12 bases between. The germline gives CDR1 SGHKS, CDR2 YYEKEE (reference sequence). This CDR3 is CASSLRGGEQYF. CDR3 nucleotide sequence: TGTGCCAGCAGTCTTAGGGGTGGCGAGCAGTACTTC. Full variable domain (remainder filled in from reference TRBV5-5 and TRBJ2-7): DAGVTQSPTHLIKTRGQQVTLRCSPISGHKSVSWYQQVLGQGPQFIFQYYEKEERGRGNFPDRFSARQFPNYSSELNVNALLLGDSALYLCASSLRGGEQYFGPGTRLTVT.

The gene calls are TRBV28 and TRBJ1-1; D not certain. This CDR3 is 13 amino acids long. V dropped 3 bases and J dropped 5 bases, with 10 bases sitting between them. Germline V lookup: CDR1 MDHEN, CDR2 SYDVKM. CDR3 nucleotides: TGTGCCAGCAGTTTCGGGTTGTGGACTGAAGCTTTCTTT. As protein: CASSFGLWTEAFF.

The chain uses TRBV29-1 and TRBJ1-2, with D possibly being TRBD1 (6 bases). The CDR3 is 11 residues long. The V and J ends lost 7 bases and 1 base respectively, with 7 bases between them. Germline-derived CDR1 and CDR2 are SQVTM and ANQGSEA. The CDR3 reads CSADSNYGYTF. The CDR3 nucleotides are TGCAGCGCGGACAGTAACTATGGCTACACCTTC.

The rearrangement links TRBV18 to TRBJ1-1; D call uncertain. The CDR3 loop spans 13 amino acids. V gave up 2 bases and J gave up 1 base, with 5 bases separating them. Germline V gene lookup returns CDR1 KGHSH and CDR2 LQKENI. Written as DNA, the CDR3 is TGTGCCAGCTCACCAGGCAAGAACACTGAAGCTTTCTTT. Translating it yields CASSPGKNTEAFF. The entire variable domain, with the rest obtained from reference TRBV18 and TRBJ1-1, is as follows: NAGVMQNPRHLVRRRGQEARLRCSPMKGHSHVYWYRQLPEEGLKFMVYLQKENIIDESGMPKERFSAEFPKEGPSILRIQQVVRGDSAAYFCASSPGKNTEAFFGQGTRLTVV.

The gene calls are TRBV4-1 and TRBJ1-5, with D uncertain. CDR3 length: 12 residues. Germline CDR1 and CDR2: MGHRA and YSYEKL. Trimming shortened V by 2 bases and J by 3 bases, and 2 bases separated the two germline ends. The CDR3 protein is CASSQPNQPQHF. The CDR3 DNA is TGCGCCAGCAGCCAACCCAATCAGCCCCAGCATTTT.

The gene calls are TRBV7-2 and TRBJ2-3; D is unclear. V was trimmed by 5 bases and J by 2 bases, leaving 5 bases between them. Germline V lookup: CDR1 SGHTA, CDR2 FQGNSA. The CDR3 is made up of 12 amino acids. The CDR3 nucleotides read TGTGCCAGCAGCCCCTCCACAGATACGCAGTATTTT. Protein sequence: CASSPSTDTQYF.

The V gene is TRBV29-1, the J gene TRBJ2-7; D uncertain. Germline V gene lookup returns CDR1 SQVTM and CDR2 ANQGSEA. V was clipped by 5 bases and J by 0 bases, with 5 bases between them. There are 11 residues in the CDR3. The CDR3 coding sequence is TGCAGCGTTATGGTCTCCTACGAGCAGTACTTC. Protein sequence: CSVMVSYEQYF.

The CDR3 nucleotides are TGCGCCAGCAGCCAAGATGGGGGAGGCGGGGGGTCGGATGAGCAGTTCTTC. It codes for CASSQDGGGGGSDEQFF. This sequence joins TRBV4-3 and TRBJ2-1, with 8 bases identical to TRBD2. The V gene end was trimmed by 0 bases and the J gene end by 8 bases; junction bases not matched to a gene: 12. This CDR3 spans 17 amino acids. The germline V gene has CDR1 LGHNA and CDR2 YSLEER.

Worth noting for this clone: The same CDR3 arises from other DNA sequences in this sample as well. The J gene is TRBJ1-2, the V gene TRBV5-8; TRBD1 matches at 7 bases. Germline V gene lookup returns CDR1 SGHTS and CDR2 YDEGEE. This CDR3 is 14 amino acids long. Trimming at V came to 2 bases and at J to 4 bases, leaving 5 bases not matched to a gene. The CDR3 coding sequence is TGTGCCAGCAGCTTTGGACAGGAAGGCTATGGCTACACCTTC. It encodes CASSFGQEGYGYTF. The whole variable domain, filled in from reference TRBV5-8 and TRBJ1-2, reads EAGVTQSPTHLIKTRGQQATLRCSPISGHTSVYWYQQALGLGLQFLLWYDEGEERNRGNFPPRFSGRQFPNYSSELNVNALELEDSALYLCASSFGQEGYGYTFGSGTRLTVV.

The chain couples TRBV5-1 to TRBJ2-5; 8 bases agree with TRBD2. Trimming took 3 bases from V and 3 from J; bases not matched to a gene: 1. The CDR3 sequence is 13 residues long. From germline, CDR1 is SGHRS and CDR2 YFSETQ. CDR3 DNA: TGCGCCAGCAGCTACGGGGGGGAAGAGACCCAGTACTTC. Its protein product is CASSYGGEETQYF.

The chain's CDR3 is CASSLWQGDGYTF. The CDR3 DNA reads as TGTGCCAGCAGCTTATGGCAGGGGGATGGCTACACCTTC. V usage is TRBV7-6 and J usage is TRBJ1-2; 7 nucleotides agree with TRBD1. V lost 2 bases and J lost 6; bases outside the gene matches: 3. The CDR3 consists of 13 residues. Germline assignment: CDR1 SGHVS and CDR2 FNYEAQ.

The V call is TRBV27, the J call TRBJ2-3; 7 bases agree with TRBD2. V lost 8 bases and J lost 1; bases outside the gene matches: 9. The CDR3 runs 15 residues. Germline-derived CDR1 and CDR2 are MNHEY and SMNVEV (reference sequence). The CDR3 is CASGPSGARTDTQYF. The CDR3 region has the DNA TGTGCCAGCGGGCCCAGCGGGGCTCGCACAGATACGCAGTATTTT.

This clone was detected only once. The genes are TRBV6-1 and TRBJ1-5; no clear D. CDR1 is MNHNS and CDR2 is SASEGT in the germline V gene. Trimming took off 7 bases at V and 0 bases at J, with 13 bases between the two ends. CDR3 length equals 15 residues. The CDR3 coding sequence is TGTGCCAGCACCTCCGGACTTGATAGCAATCAGCCCCAGCATTTT. It specifies CASTSGLDSNQPQHF.

The chain links TRBV28 to TRBJ1-6, with 9 bases identical to TRBD1. Per the germline V gene, CDR1 is MDHEN and CDR2 is SYDVKM. This CDR3 is built from 15 residues. Trimming cost V 6 bases and J 7 bases; bases outside gene matches: 7. The CDR3 here is CASRLGTGRNSPLHF. CDR3 coding DNA: TGTGCCAGCAGACTCGGGACAGGGAGGAATTCACCCCTCCACTTT.

This chain's CDR3 is CASSLVLAGGTDTQYF. For the CDR3, the DNA is TGCGCCAGCAGCTTGGTGCTAGCGGGGGGCACAGATACGCAGTATTTT. This chain joins TRBV5-1 and TRBJ2-3; 10 bases line up with TRBD2. The CDR3 consists of 16 residues. In germline, CDR1 is SGHRS, CDR2 YFSETQ. With V trimmed by 0 bases and J by 1 base, 2 bases remained unmatched.

This clone was picked up a small number of times. This sequence joins TRBV27 and TRBJ2-7; TRBD1 or TRBD2 may be the D gene (5 bases each). Germline V gene data show CDR1 as MNHEY and CDR2 as SMNVEV (reference sequence). This CDR3 comprises 13 residues. The ends were cut back, 6 bases at V and 0 bases at J, with 9 bases in the middle. The CDR3 protein is CASSPGASYEQYF. CDR3 DNA sequence: TGTGCCAGCAGCCCCGGGGCCTCCTACGAGCAGTACTTC.

The chain links TRBV27 to TRBJ1-2, with D hard to call. Germline V gene lookup returns CDR1 MNHEY and CDR2 SMNVEV (reference sequence). Trimming removed 4 bases from V and 0 bases from J, with 15 bases in between. The CDR3 is made up of 16 amino acids. Written as DNA, the CDR3 is TGTGCCAGCAGTTATTTGACCGGGAGGTCTAACTATGGCTACACCTTC. Amino acids: CASSYLTGRSNYGYTF.

This chain connects TRBV11-2 to TRBJ2-5, with 10 positions matching TRBD1. V lost 5 bases, J lost 3 bases, and 15 bases stayed unmatched. The CDR3 is 18 residues long. CDR1 SGHAT and CDR2 FQNNGV come from the germline V gene. CDR3 in DNA: TGTGCCAGCAGCCTCGGATACCCGGGACAGGGGTGGGAAGAGACCCAGTACTTC. Translating it yields CASSLGYPGQGWEETQYF.

The chain has TRBV4-1 and TRBJ2-7; 8 nucleotides match TRBD1. This CDR3 spans 15 amino acids. Germline trimming cut 0 bases from V and 0 bases from J; bases unmatched to any gene: 1. The germline V gene encodes CDR1 MGHRA and CDR2 YSYEKL. The CDR3 DNA is TGCGCCAGCAGCCAAGAGGACAGGGTCTCCTACGAGCAGTACTTC. It specifies CASSQEDRVSYEQYF.

This clone was detected once. The gene calls are TRBV4-2 and TRBJ2-5; 7 bases map to TRBD1. After removal of 0 bases from V and 3 bases from J, the junction contained 4 bases not matched to a gene. The CDR3 is made up of 15 amino acids. Germline V gives CDR1 LGHNA, CDR2 YNFKEQ. This CDR3 is CASSQERGGEETQYF. CDR3 coding DNA: TGTGCCAGCAGCCAAGAAAGAGGGGGCGAAGAGACCCAGTACTTC.